This T cell receptor beta chain comes out of a study of shared clonotypes between healthy human individuals. Only in-frame clones appear in the TCRdb table, and some are missing; sequencing was by immunoSEQ multiplex PCR. The table includes roughly 2.2 million clones, approximately 95% detected once. In this sample, this clone turned up once. V was cut by 3 bases and J by 3 bases, with 12 bases left in between. In germline, CDR1 is SGHVS, CDR2 FQNEAQ. There are 15 residues in the CDR3. The material sequenced was naive CD4+ T cells from PBMCs. Subset defined: CD45RA+ positively selected. This receptor was obtained from a man aged 18 to 29 in good health. Some clones in this sample may be carry-over from other donors' samples. This chain uses TRBV7-8 with TRBJ1-3; a possible D gene is TRBD1 (6 bases). This chain's CDR3 is CASSLVLQGGNTIYF. Here the CDR3 DNA reads TGTGCCAGCAGCTTGGTCCTACAGGGTGGAAACACCATATATTTT.